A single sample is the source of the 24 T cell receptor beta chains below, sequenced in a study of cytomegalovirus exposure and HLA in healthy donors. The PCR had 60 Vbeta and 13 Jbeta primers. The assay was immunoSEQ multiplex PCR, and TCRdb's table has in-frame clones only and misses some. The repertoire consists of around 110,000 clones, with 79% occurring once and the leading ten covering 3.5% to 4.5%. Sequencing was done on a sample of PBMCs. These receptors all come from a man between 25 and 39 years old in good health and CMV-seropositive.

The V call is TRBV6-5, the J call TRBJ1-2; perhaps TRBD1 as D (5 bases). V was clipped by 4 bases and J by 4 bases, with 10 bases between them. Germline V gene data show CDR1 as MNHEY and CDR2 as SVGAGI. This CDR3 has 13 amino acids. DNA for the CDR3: TGTGCCAGCAGTTCGACAGCATTCTATGGCTACACCTTC. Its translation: CASSSTAFYGYTF.

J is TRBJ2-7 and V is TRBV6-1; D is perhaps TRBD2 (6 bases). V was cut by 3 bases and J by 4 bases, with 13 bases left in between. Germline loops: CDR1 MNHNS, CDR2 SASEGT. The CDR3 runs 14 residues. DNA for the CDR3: TGTGCCAGCAGTGATTGGGGGGACCCTTACGAGCAGTACTTC. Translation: CASSDWGDPYEQYF.

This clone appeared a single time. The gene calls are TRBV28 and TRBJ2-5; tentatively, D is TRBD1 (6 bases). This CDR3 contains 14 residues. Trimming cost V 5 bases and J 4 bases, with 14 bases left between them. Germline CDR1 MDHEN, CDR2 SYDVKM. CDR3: CASSTPGHLETQYF. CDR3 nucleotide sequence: TGTGCCAGCAGTACCCCGGGACATCTAGAGACCCAGTACTTC. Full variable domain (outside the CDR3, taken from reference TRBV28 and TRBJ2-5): DVKVTQSSRYLVKRTGEKVFLECVQDMDHENMFWYRQDPGLGLRLIYFSYDVKMKEKGDIPEGYSVSREKKERFSLILESASTNQTSMYLCASSTPGHLETQYFGPGTRLLVL.

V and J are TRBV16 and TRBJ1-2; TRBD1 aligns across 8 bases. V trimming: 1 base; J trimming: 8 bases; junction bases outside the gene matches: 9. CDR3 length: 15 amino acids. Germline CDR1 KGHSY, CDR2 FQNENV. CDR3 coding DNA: TGTGCCAGCAGCCAATTTGCCCAGGGGGCAGAAGGCTACACCTTC. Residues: CASSQFAQGAEGYTF.

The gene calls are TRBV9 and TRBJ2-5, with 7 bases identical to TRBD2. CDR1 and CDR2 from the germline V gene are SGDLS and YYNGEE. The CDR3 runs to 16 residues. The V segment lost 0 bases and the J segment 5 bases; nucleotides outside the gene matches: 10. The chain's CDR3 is CASSVGSGGGWETQYF. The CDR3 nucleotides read TGTGCCAGCAGCGTAGGTTCGGGAGGAGGTTGGGAGACCCAGTACTTC.

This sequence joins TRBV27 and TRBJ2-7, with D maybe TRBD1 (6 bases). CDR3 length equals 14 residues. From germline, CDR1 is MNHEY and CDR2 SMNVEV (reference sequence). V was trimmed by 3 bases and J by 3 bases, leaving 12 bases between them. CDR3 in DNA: TGTGCCAGCAGTTTGATGGGGGCACTCTACGAGCAGTACTTC. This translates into CASSLMGALYEQYF.

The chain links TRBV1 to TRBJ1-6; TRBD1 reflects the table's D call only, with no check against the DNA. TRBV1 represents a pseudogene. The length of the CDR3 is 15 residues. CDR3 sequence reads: CTSSQGTGLNSPLHF. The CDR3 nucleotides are TGCACCAGCAGCCAAGGGACAGGGCTCAATTCACCCCTCCACTTT.

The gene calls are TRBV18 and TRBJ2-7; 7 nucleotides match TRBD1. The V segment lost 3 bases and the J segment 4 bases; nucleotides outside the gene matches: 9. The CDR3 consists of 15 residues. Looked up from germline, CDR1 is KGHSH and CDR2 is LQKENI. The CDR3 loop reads CASSPNDRVGYEQYF. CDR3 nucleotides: TGTGCCAGCTCACCGAACGACAGGGTCGGGTACGAGCAGTACTTC. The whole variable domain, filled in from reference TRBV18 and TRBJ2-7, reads NAGVMQNPRHLVRRRGQEARLRCSPMKGHSHVYWYRQLPEEGLKFMVYLQKENIIDESGMPKERFSAEFPKEGPSILRIQQVVRGDSAAYFCASSPNDRVGYEQYFGPGTRLTVT.

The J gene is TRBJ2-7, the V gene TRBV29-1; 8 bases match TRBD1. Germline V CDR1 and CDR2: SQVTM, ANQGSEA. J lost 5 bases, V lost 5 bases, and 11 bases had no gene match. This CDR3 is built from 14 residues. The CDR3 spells CSVTRTGPSDEQYF. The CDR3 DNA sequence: TGCAGCGTTACCCGGACAGGGCCCTCGGACGAGCAGTACTTC.

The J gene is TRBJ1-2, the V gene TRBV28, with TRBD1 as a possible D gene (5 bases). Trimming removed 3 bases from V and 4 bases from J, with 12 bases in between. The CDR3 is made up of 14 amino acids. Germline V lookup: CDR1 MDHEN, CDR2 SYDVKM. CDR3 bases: TGTGCCAGCAGTTTGCGGACATTCTTCTATGGCTACACCTTC. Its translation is CASSLRTFFYGYTF.

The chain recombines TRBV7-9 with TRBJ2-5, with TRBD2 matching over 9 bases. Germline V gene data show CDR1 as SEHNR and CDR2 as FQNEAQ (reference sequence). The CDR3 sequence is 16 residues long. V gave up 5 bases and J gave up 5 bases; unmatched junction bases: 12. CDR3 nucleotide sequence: TGTGCCAGCAGCGATTATACAGCGGGAGGTTTGGAGACCCAGTACTTC. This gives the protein CASSDYTAGGLETQYF.

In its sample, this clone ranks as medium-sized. CDR3 sequence: CASSQDVPGGYTGELFF. CDR3 bases: TGCGCCAGCAGCCAAGATGTCCCAGGGGGCTACACCGGGGAGCTGTTTTTT. J is TRBJ2-2 and V is TRBV4-3; TRBD1 matches at 8 bases. V shed 0 bases, J shed 3 bases, and the junction held 6 bases outside the gene matches. Germline V lookup: CDR1 LGHNA, CDR2 YSLEER. The CDR3 extends over 17 amino acids.

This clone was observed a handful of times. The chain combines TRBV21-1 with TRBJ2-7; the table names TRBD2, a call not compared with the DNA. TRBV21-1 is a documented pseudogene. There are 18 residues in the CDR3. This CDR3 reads CASSTFLLLATYSYEQYF. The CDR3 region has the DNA TGTGCCAGCAGTACCTTTCTCCTCCTAGCGACATACTCCTACGAGCAGTACTTC.

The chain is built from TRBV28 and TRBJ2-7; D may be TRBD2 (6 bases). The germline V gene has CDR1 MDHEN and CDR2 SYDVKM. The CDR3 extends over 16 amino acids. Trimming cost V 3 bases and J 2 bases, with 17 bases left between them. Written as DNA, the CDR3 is TGTGCCAGCAGTTTGAAGATCGGGAGCACCCCCTACGAGCAGTACTTC. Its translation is CASSLKIGSTPYEQYF.

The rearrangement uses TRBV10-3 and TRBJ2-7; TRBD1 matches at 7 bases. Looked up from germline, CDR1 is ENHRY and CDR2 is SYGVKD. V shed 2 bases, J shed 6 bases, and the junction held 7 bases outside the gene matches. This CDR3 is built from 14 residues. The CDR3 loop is CAISETTRTGEQYF. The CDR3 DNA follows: TGTGCCATCAGTGAGACCACTCGGACAGGCGAGCAGTACTTC.

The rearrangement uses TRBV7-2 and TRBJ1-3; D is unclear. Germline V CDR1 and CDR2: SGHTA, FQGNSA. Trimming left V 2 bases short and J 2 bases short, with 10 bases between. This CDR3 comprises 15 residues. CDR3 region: CASSLNNAAGNTIYF. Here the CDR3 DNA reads TGTGCCAGCAGCTTAAATAATGCAGCTGGAAACACCATATATTTT.

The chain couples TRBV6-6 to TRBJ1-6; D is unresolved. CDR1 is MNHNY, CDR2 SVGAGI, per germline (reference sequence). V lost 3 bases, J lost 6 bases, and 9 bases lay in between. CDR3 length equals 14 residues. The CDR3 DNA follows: TGTGCCAGCAGTTATGGACTCCTTAATTCACCCCTCCACTTT. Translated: CASSYGLLNSPLHF.

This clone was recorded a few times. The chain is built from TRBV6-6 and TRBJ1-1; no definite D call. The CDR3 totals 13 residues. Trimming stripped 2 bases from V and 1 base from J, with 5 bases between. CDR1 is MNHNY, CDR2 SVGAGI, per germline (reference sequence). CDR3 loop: CASSYESNTEAFF. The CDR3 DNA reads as TGTGCCAGCAGTTACGAGTCGAACACTGAAGCTTTCTTT.

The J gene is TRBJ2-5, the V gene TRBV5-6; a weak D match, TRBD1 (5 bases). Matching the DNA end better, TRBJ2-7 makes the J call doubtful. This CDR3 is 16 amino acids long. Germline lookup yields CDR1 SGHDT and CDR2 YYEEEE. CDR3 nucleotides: TGTGCCAGCAGCCCTAATACCTGGGGCCGATCCTACGAGCAGTACTTC. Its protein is CASSPNTWGRSYEQYF.

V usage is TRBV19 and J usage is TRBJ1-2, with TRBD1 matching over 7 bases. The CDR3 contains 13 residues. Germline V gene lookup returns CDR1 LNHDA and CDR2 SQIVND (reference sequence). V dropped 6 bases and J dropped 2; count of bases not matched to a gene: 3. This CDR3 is CASRGQRNYGYTF. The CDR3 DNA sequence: TGTGCCAGTAGGGGACAGCGGAACTATGGCTACACCTTC.

In DNA form, the CDR3 reads TGTGCCAGCAGCTCCCGGTCTGGGGCCAACGTCCTGACTTTC. This encodes CASSSRSGANVLTF. The chain carries TRBV7-6 and TRBJ2-6; D is undetermined. Trimming removed 4 bases from V and 1 base from J, with 5 bases in between. The germline CDR1 and CDR2 sequences are SGHVS and FNYEAQ. The CDR3 extends over 14 amino acids.

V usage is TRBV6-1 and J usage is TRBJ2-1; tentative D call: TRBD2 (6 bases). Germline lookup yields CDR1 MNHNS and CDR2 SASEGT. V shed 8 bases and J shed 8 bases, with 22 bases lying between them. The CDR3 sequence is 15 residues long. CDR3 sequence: CASGGRRGPGDEQFF. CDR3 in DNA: TGTGCCAGCGGGGGTAGGCGGGGACCCGGGGATGAGCAGTTCTTC.

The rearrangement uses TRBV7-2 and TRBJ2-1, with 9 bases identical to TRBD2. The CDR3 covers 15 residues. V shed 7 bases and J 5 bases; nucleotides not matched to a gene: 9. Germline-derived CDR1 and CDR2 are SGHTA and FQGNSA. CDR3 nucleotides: TGTGCCAGCACCCAATGGGTAGCGGGAGACAATGAGCAGTTCTTC. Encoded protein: CASTQWVAGDNEQFF. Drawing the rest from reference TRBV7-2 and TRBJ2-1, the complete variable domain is GAGVSQSPSNKVTEKGKDVELRCDPISGHTALYWYRQSLGQGLEFLIYFQGNSAPDKSGLPSDRFSAERTGGSVSTLTIQRTQQEDSAVYLCASTQWVAGDNEQFFGPGTRLTVL.

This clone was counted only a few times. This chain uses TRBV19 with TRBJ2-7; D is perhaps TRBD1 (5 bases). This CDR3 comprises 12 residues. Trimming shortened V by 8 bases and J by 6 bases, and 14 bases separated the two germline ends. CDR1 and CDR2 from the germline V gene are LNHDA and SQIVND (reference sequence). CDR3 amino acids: CASYRRQSEQYF. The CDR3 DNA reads TGTGCCAGTTATAGAAGACAGTCCGAGCAGTACTTC.